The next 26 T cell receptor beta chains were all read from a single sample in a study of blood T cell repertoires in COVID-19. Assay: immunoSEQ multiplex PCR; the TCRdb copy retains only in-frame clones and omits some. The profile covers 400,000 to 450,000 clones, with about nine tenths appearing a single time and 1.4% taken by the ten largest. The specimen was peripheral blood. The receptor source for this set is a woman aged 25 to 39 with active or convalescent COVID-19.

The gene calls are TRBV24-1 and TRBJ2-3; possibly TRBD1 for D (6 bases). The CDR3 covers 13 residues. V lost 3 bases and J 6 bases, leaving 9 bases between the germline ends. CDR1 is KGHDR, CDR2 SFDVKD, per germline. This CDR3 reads CATSDTGFDTQYF. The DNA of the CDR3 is TGTGCCACCAGTGATACAGGGTTCGATACGCAGTATTTT.

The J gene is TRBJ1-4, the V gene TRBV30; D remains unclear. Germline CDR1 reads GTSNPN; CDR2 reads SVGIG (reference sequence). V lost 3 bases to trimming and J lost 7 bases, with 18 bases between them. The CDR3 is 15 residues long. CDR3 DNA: TGTGCCTGGAGACACCAGCTGTTTTCGGGTGAAAAACTGTTTTTT. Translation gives CAWRHQLFSGEKLFF. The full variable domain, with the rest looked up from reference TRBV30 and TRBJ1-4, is SQTIHQWPATLVQPVGSPLSLECTVEGTSNPNLYWYRQAAGRGLQLLFYSVGIGQISSEVPQNLSASRPQDRQFILSSKKLLLSDSGFYLCAWRHQLFSGEKLFFGSGTQLSVL.

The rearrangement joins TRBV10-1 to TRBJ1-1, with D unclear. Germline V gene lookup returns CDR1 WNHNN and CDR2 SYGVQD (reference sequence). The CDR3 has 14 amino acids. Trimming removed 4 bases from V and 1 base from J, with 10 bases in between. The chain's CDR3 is CASSVKGGNTEAFF. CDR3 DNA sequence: TGCGCCAGCAGTGTGAAGGGAGGGAACACTGAAGCTTTCTTT.

The CDR3 loop reads CASSAGTGGFNYGYTF. The CDR3 nucleotides read TGTGCCAGCAGCGCCGGGACAGGGGGGTTTAACTATGGCTACACCTTC. The V call is TRBV9, the J call TRBJ1-2, with 11 nucleotides matching TRBD1. This CDR3 is built from 16 residues. Germline assignment: CDR1 SGDLS and CDR2 YYNGEE. V lost 3 bases, J lost 1 base, and 5 bases stayed unmatched.

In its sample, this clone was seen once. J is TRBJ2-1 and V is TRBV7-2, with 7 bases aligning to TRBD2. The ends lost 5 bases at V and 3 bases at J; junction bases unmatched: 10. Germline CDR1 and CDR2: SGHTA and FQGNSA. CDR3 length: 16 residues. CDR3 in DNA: TGTGCCAGCAGCCCCTATGGGAGCGGGAACTACAATGAGCAGTTCTTC. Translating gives CASSPYGSGNYNEQFF.

CDR3 sequence reads: CASSLGQGAREFF. CDR3 nucleotide sequence: TGTGCCAGCAGCTTGGGACAGGGGGCTCGCGAGTTCTTC. The genes are TRBV5-6 and TRBJ2-1, with 10 nucleotides matching TRBD1. Germline V lookup: CDR1 SGHDT, CDR2 YYEEEE. The CDR3 contains 13 residues. Trimming removed 0 bases from V and 14 bases from J; junction bases left unmatched: 5.

The CDR3 sequence: CASSPGGSGGKDGYTF. CDR3 DNA: TGTGCCAGCAGCCCCGGCGGGTCAGGGGGTAAGGATGGCTACACCTTC. J is TRBJ1-2 and V is TRBV9; 7 nucleotides match TRBD1. Germline CDR1 and CDR2: SGDLS and YYNGEE. The CDR3 covers 16 residues. V shed 4 bases and J 6 bases; nucleotides not matched to a gene: 15.

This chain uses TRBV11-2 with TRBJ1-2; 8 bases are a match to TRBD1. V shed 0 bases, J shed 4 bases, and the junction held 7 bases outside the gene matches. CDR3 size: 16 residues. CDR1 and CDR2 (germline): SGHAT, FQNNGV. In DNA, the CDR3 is TGTGCCAGCAGCTTAGAAAGGGCAGGGGGCATCTATGGCTACACCTTC. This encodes CASSLERAGGIYGYTF.

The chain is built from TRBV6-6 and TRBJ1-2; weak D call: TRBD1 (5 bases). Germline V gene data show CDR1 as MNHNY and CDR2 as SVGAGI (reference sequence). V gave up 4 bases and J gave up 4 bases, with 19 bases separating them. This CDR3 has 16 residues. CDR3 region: CASSFLGGQGVYGYTF. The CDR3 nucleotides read TGTGCCAGCAGTTTTCTTGGAGGGCAGGGAGTCTATGGCTACACCTTC.

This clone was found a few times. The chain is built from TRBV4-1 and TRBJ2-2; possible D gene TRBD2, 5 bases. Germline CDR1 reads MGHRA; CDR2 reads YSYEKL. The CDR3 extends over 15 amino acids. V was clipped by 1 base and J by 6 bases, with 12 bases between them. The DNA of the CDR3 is TGCGCCAGCAGCCAAGTTGGGCCTAGCCCCGGGGAGCTGTTTTTT. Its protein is CASSQVGPSPGELFF.

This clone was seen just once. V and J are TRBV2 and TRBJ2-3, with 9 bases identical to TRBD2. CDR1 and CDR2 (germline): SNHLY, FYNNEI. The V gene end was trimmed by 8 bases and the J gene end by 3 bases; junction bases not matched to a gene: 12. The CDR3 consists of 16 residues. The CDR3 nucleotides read TGTGCCAGCCCATCCGGGACTAGCTTGAGGACAGATACGCAGTATTTT. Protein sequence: CASPSGTSLRTDTQYF.

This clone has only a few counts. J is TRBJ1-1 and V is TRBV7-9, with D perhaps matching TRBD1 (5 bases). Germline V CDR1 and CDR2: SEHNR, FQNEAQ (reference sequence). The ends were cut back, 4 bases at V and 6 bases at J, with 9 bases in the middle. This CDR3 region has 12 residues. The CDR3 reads CASSSRGSEAFF. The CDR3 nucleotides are TGTGCCAGCAGCTCCCGGGGGTCTGAAGCTTTCTTT.

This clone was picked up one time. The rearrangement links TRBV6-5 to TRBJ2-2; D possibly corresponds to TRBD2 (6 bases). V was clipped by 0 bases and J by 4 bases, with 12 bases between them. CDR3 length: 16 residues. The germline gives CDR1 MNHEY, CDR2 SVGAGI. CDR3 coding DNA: TGTGCCAGCAGTTACTCTAGCGGTACGGGCACCGGGGAGCTGTTTTTT. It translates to CASSYSSGTGTGELFF.

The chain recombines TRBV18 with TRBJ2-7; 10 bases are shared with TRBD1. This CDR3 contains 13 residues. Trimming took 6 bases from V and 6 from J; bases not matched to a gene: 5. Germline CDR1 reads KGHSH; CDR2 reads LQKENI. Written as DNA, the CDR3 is TGTGCCAGCTCCACGGGACAGGGGCGCGAGCAGTACTTC. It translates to CASSTGQGREQYF.

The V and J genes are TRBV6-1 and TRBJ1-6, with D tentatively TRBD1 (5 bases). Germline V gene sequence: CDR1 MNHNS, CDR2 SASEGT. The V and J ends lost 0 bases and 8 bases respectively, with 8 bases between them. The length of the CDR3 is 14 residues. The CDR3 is CASSEAPGHSPLHF. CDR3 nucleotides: TGTGCCAGCAGTGAAGCCCCAGGGCATTCACCCCTCCACTTT.

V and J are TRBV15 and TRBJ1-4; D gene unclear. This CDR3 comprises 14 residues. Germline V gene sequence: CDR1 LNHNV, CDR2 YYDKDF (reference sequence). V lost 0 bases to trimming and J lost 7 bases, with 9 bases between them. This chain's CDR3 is CATSRDFAGEKLFF. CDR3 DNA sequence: TGTGCCACCAGCAGAGATTTTGCGGGTGAAAAACTGTTTTTT. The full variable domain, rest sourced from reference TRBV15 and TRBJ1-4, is DAMVIQNPRYQVTQFGKPVTLSCSQTLNHNVMYWYQQKSSQAPKLLFHYYDKDFNNEADTPDNFQSRRPNTSFCFLDIRSPGLGDTAMYLCATSRDFAGEKLFFGSGTQLSVL.

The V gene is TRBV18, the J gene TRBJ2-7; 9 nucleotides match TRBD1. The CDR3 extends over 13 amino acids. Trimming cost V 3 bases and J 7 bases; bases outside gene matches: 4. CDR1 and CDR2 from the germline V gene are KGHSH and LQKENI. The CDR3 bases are TGTGCCAGCTCACCTGGACAGGGGCGGGAGCAGTACTTC. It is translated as CASSPGQGREQYF.

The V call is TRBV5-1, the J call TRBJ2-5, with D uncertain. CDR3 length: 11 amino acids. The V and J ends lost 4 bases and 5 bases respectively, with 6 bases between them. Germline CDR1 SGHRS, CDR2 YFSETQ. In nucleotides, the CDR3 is TGCGCCAGCAGCCTTCTGGAGACCCAGTACTTC. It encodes CASSLLETQYF.

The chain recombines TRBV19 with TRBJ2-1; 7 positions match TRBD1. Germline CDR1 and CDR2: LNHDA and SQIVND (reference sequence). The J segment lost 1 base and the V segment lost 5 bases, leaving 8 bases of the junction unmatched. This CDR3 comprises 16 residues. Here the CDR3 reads CASSGLGQNSYNEQFF. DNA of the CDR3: TGTGCCAGTAGTGGCCTGGGACAGAATTCCTACAATGAGCAGTTCTTC.

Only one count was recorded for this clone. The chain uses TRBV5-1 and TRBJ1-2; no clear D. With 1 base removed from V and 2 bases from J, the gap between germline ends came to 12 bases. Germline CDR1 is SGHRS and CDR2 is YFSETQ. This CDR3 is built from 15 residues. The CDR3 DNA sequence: TGCGCCAGCAGCTTGCCCAACAGCCAAAACTATGGCTACACCTTC. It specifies CASSLPNSQNYGYTF.

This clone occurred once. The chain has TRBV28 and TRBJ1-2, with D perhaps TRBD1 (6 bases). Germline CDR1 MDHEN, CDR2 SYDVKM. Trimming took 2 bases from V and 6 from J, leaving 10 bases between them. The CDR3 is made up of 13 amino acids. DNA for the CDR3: TGTGCCAGCAGTTTAAGTTACAGGGATGGCTACACCTTC. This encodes CASSLSYRDGYTF.

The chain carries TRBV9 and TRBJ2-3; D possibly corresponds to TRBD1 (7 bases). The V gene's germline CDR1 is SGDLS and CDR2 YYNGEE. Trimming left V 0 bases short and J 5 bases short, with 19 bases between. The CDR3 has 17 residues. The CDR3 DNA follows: TGTGCCAGCAGCGTAGATATTGGGAGGACAGGCCTAGATACGCAGTATTTT. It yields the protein CASSVDIGRTGLDTQYF.

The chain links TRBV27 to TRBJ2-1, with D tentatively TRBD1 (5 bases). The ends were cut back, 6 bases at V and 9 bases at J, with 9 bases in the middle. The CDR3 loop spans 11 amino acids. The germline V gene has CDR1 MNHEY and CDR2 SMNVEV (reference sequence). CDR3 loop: CASSRVGEQFF. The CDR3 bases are TGTGCCAGCAGCAGGGTGGGTGAGCAGTTCTTC.

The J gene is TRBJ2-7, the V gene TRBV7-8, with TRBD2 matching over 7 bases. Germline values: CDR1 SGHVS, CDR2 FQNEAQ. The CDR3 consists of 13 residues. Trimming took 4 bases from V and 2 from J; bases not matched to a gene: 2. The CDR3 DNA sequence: TGTGCCAGCAGCTGGGGACTAACCTACGAGCAGTACTTC. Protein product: CASSWGLTYEQYF.

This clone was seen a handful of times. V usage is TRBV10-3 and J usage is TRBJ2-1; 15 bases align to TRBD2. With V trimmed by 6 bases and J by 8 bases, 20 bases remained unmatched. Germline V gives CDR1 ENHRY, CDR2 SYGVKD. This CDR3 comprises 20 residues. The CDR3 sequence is CAIRGGQRRTSGRAIDEQFF. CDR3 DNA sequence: TGTGCCATCAGGGGGGGACAGCGTAGGACTAGCGGGAGGGCCATAGATGAGCAGTTCTTC.

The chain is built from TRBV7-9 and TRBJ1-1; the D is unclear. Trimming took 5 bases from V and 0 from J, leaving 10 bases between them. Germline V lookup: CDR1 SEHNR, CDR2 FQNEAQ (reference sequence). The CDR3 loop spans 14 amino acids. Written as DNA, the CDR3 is TGTGCCAGCAGCGATTGGGGAGTGAACACTGAAGCTTTCTTT. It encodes CASSDWGVNTEAFF.